Presented here are 28 T cell receptor beta chains from one specimen sequenced in a study of blood T cells in healthy people across ages. Primers used in a second PCR of roughly 7 to 11 cycles were a sample-barcoded 5' primer and a J-beta primer mix. TCRdb called the 5' RACE reads again in MiXCR, with one record for every CDR3 protein. The table records 590,000 or so distinct CDR3 sequences, 25% to 35% of them present only once. The sample consisted of blood. Receptors were obtained from a woman older than 75 in good health.

The sample holds many counts of this clonotype. The gene calls are TRBV12-5 and TRBJ2-5; tentatively, D is TRBD2 (6 bases). CDR3 length equals 15 residues. V lost 3 bases, J lost 3 bases, and 14 bases lay in between. From germline, CDR1 is LGHNT and CDR2 FRNRAP. CDR3 in amino acids: CASGFSVAGKETQYF. The CDR3 DNA is TGTGCTAGTGGTTTCTCAGTCGCGGGGAAAGAGACCCAGTACTTC.

This clonotype was counted many times. This chain joins TRBV7-2 and TRBJ1-6, with D maybe TRBD1 (5 bases). The CDR3 sequence is 15 residues long. Germline CDR1 is SGHTA and CDR2 is FQGNSA. Trimming cost V 1 base and J 4 bases, with 8 bases left between them. CDR3 in amino acids: CASSLEGAYNSPLHF. CDR3 in DNA: TGTGCCAGCAGCTTAGAAGGGGCTTATAATTCACCCCTCCACTTT.

With respect to this clonotype: This may stem from a read error, because a much larger clone lies one nucleotide away. The chain employs TRBV7-9 and TRBJ2-3, with D possibly TRBD1 on 5 matching bases. From germline, CDR1 is SEHNR and CDR2 FQNEAQ (reference sequence). The CDR3 length is 14 residues. CDR3 in amino acids: CACSWTTSTDTQYF. The DNA of the CDR3 is TGTGCCTGCAGTTGGACAACCAGCACAGATACGCAGTATTTT.

The sample holds many counts of this clonotype. This chain joins TRBV20-1 and TRBJ2-5; possible D gene TRBD2, 6 bases. Trimming removed 0 bases from V and 1 base from J, with 12 bases in between. The CDR3 totals 15 residues. The germline CDR1 and CDR2 sequences are DFQATT and SNEGSKA (reference sequence). The CDR3 sequence: CSARDSRGSQETQYF. The CDR3 region has the DNA TGCAGTGCTAGAGATTCGCGGGGCTCCCAAGAGACCCAGTACTTC.

This clonotype occurred many times. The chain combines TRBV20-1 with TRBJ2-7; no clear D gene. This CDR3 is 14 amino acids long. With 5 bases removed from V and 0 bases from J, the gap between germline ends came to 14 bases. CDR1 and CDR2 from the germline V gene are DFQATT and SNEGSKA (reference sequence). CDR3 residues: CSASVTYGSYEQYF. The DNA of the CDR3 is TGCAGTGCTTCAGTAACCTACGGCTCCTACGAGCAGTACTTC.

The sample holds many counts of this clonotype. The chain combines TRBV6-6 with TRBJ2-7; TRBD1 might be the D (7 bases). Per germline, CDR1 MNHNY and CDR2 SVGAGI (reference sequence). The length of the CDR3 is 15 residues. The ends were cut back, 9 bases at V and 0 bases at J, with 18 bases in the middle. The CDR3 DNA follows: TGTGCCAGTCAGACTAGGGACAGAGGCTCCTACGAGCAGTACTTC. It specifies CASQTRDRGSYEQYF.

The chain recombines TRBV29-1 with TRBJ2-5; 10 bases are shared with TRBD2. Germline CDR1 SQVTM, CDR2 ANQGSEA. CDR3 size: 13 residues. Unmatched junction bases numbered 10, after V lost 4 bases and J lost 11 bases. As DNA, the CDR3 is TGCAGCGTTGTCAGCGGGAGGGCCATTGAGCAGTACTTC. This encodes CSVVSGRAIEQYF.

This clonotype came up many times. This CDR3 reads CASSPVAGSGYTF. The CDR3 nucleotides read TGTGCCAGCAGCCCAGTGGCGGGGAGCGGCTACACCTTC. This chain links TRBV7-9 with TRBJ1-2; D remains ambiguous. V lost 5 bases and J 8 bases, leaving 15 bases between the germline ends. Germline V gives CDR1 SEHNR, CDR2 FQNEAQ (reference sequence). The CDR3 totals 13 residues.

About this clonotype: This clone may be a read error of a much larger clone one base away. The chain employs TRBV27 and TRBJ2-4; maybe TRBD2 (5 bases). The closer fit of TRBJ2-7 to the DNA end suggests the J call may be wrong. This CDR3 is 12 amino acids long. CDR1 and CDR2 from the germline V gene are MNHEY and SMNVEV (reference sequence). The chain's CDR3 is CANSFRGLEQYF. CDR3 DNA sequence: TGTGCCAACAGTTTTAGAGGGCTCGAGCAGTACTTC.

The chain recombines TRBV12-3 or TRBV12-4 with TRBJ2-7; D remains unclear. V was shortened by 4 bases and J by 7 bases, with 11 bases between the two germline ends. The CDR3 runs 12 residues. In DNA, the CDR3 is TGTGCCAGCAGTTCCCCGACCGGTGAGCAGTACTTC. Its translation: CASSSPTGEQYF.

V usage is TRBV7-2 and J usage is TRBJ1-1; no reliable D call. Germline CDR1 is SGHTA and CDR2 is FQGNSA. CDR3 length: 17 residues. V shed 5 bases and J shed 5 bases, with 24 bases lying between them. The CDR3 DNA reads as TGTGCCAGCAGCCCATACCGGGCCCCTCCACGATGGACTGAAGCTTTCTTT. Protein: CASSPYRAPPRWTEAFF.

The rearrangement uses TRBV30 and TRBJ2-7, with a weak D call TRBD2 (6 bases). The length of the CDR3 is 12 residues. Germline CDR1 is GTSNPN and CDR2 is SVGIG (reference sequence). V lost 5 bases to trimming and J lost 4 bases, with 12 bases between them. The CDR3 region is CAWARENYEQYF. Here the CDR3 DNA reads TGTGCCTGGGCACGGGAGAATTACGAGCAGTACTTC.

This clonotype was picked up a small number of times. The rearrangement joins TRBV4-2 to TRBJ2-5; either TRBD1 or TRBD2 may fit D (6 bases each). Germline CDR1 and CDR2: LGHNA and YNFKEQ. The V end lost 2 bases, the J end lost 4 bases, and 17 bases lay between the germline ends. The CDR3 consists of 16 residues. The CDR3 DNA is TGTGCCAGCAGCCAAAGGTCGGTGGGGGGCGGAGAGACCCAGTACTTC. Encoded protein: CASSQRSVGGGETQYF.

Many counts were recorded for this clonotype. V gene TRBV9 combines with J gene TRBJ2-5; 11 bases line up with TRBD2. This CDR3 region has 16 residues. The germline CDR1 and CDR2 sequences are SGDLS and YYNGEE. The J segment lost 4 bases and the V segment lost 4 bases, leaving 9 bases of the junction unmatched. Here the CDR3 reads CASSRPGTSGTETQYF. As DNA, the CDR3 is TGTGCCAGCAGCAGGCCCGGGACTAGCGGTACAGAGACCCAGTACTTC.

This clonotype was seen a few times. V usage is TRBV2 and J usage is TRBJ1-4, with 7 bases fitting TRBD1. The germline V gene has CDR1 SNHLY and CDR2 FYNNEI. V lost 7 bases and J lost 5; bases outside the gene matches: 7. The CDR3 runs 14 residues. For the CDR3, the DNA is TGTGCCAGCATCCGGGACAGATCCAATGAAAAACTGTTTTTT. Protein: CASIRDRSNEKLFF.

With regard to this clonotype: This may stem from a read error, because a much larger clone lies one nucleotide away. The genes are TRBV6-2 or TRBV6-3 and TRBJ1-5; tentatively, D is TRBD1 (6 bases). CDR1 MNHEY and CDR2 SVGEGT come from the germline V gene. The CDR3 totals 14 residues. The CDR3 DNA is TGTGTCAGCAGTCCCCGACAGGTATGGCAGCCCCAGCATTTT. Translated, it gives CVSSPRQVWQPQHF.

The sample holds many counts of this clonotype. V usage is TRBV28 and J usage is TRBJ2-7, with D unclear. Trimming removed 7 bases from V and 3 bases from J, with 7 bases in between. The CDR3 is made up of 11 amino acids. The germline V gene encodes CDR1 MDHEN and CDR2 SYDVKM. The CDR3 here is CASTLNYEQYF. Written as DNA, the CDR3 is TGTGCCAGCACCCTAAACTACGAGCAGTACTTC.

J is TRBJ1-1 and V is TRBV14; D perhaps matches TRBD1 (5 bases). CDR1 and CDR2 from the germline V gene are SGHDN and FVKESK. Trimming shortened V by 1 base and J by 3 bases, and 12 bases separated the two germline ends. The CDR3 extends over 15 amino acids. The CDR3 region has the DNA TGTGCCAGCAGCCAAGTCGGGGGTAGGGACACTGAAGCTTTCTTT. This sequence encodes CASSQVGGRDTEAFF.

V and J are TRBV2 and TRBJ1-4; TRBD1 is a possible D gene (6 bases). Germline V CDR1 and CDR2: SNHLY, FYNNEI. This CDR3 spans 14 amino acids. The germline V and J ends were trimmed by 4 bases and 5 bases, with 11 bases remaining between them. CDR3 protein: CASSVGAENEKLFF. CDR3 nucleotides: TGTGCCAGCAGTGTGGGGGCAGAAAATGAAAAACTGTTTTTT. The whole variable domain, filled in from reference TRBV2 and TRBJ1-4, reads EPEVTQTPSHQVTQMGQEVILRCVPISNHLYFYWYRQILGQKVEFLVSFYNNEISEKSEIFDDQFSVERPDGSNFTLKIRSTKLEDSAMYFCASSVGAENEKLFFGSGTQLSVL.

This clonotype was seen ten or more times. V is TRBV12-3 or TRBV12-4 and J is TRBJ2-3; D is unresolved. This CDR3 comprises 12 residues. Trimming cost V 7 bases and J 4 bases, with 9 bases left between them. CDR3 nucleotide sequence: TGTGCCAGCACTCCCAGGTCAGATACGCAGTATTTT. This encodes CASTPRSDTQYF.

In this sample, this clonotype turned up many times. The chain employs TRBV12-3 or TRBV12-4 and TRBJ1-4; a possible D gene is TRBD1 (6 bases). The ends were cut back, 1 base at V and 8 bases at J, with 14 bases in the middle. This CDR3 has 15 residues. The CDR3 reads CASSLGRGSGEKLFF. Here the CDR3 DNA reads TGTGCCAGCAGTTTAGGGAGGGGGAGTGGAGAAAAACTGTTTTTT.

A remark on this clonotype: Given the absence of the conserved phenylalanine or tryptophan at the CDR3 end, a read error is likely. The chain uses TRBV18 and TRBJ1-4, with D uncertain. Trimming removed 2 bases at V and 0 bases at J, with 19 bases between. This CDR3 has 19 amino acids. The germline CDR1 and CDR2 sequences are KGHSH and LQKENI. Here the CDR3 reads CASSPSWVSPLATNEKLFV. CDR3 in DNA: TGTGCCAGCTCACCATCCTGGGTGAGCCCTCTTGCAACTAATGAAAAACTGTTTGTT.

The CDR3 DNA is TGTGCCAGCAGTGGGGACAGTGCCGGGGAGCTGTTTTTT. This sequence encodes CASSGDSAGELFF. This rearrangement joins TRBV2 to TRBJ2-2; TRBD1 agrees at 7 bases. V lost 4 bases, J lost 6 bases, and 2 bases stayed unmatched. The CDR3 is made up of 13 amino acids. Germline V gene sequence: CDR1 SNHLY, CDR2 FYNNEI.

Comments on this clonotype: A much larger clone lies one base from this, so it may be a read error. The chain uses TRBV5-1 and TRBJ2-5; 9 bases line up with TRBD2. The CDR3 loop spans 16 amino acids. Germline CDR1 SGHRS, CDR2 YFSETQ. V shed 0 bases and J 11 bases; nucleotides not matched to a gene: 14. DNA for the CDR3: TGCGCCAGCAGCTTGGGTCCTAGCGGGGTTGTCGATGAGCAGTACTTC. Amino acids: CASSLGPSGVVDEQYF. Variable domain in full (rest from reference TRBV5-1 and TRBJ2-5): KAGVTQTPRYLIKTRGQQVTLSCSPISGHRSVSWYQQTPGQGLQFLFEYFSETQRNKGNFPGRFSGRQFSNSRSEMNVSTLELGDSALYLCASSLGPSGVVDEQYFGPGTRLLVL.

In regard to this clonotype: One base away lies a much larger clone, so this may be a sequencing read error. The rearrangement uses TRBV27 and TRBJ2-3, with TRBD1 as a possible D gene (5 bases). V was trimmed by 4 bases and J by 0 bases, leaving 17 bases between them. CDR3 length equals 17 residues. From germline, CDR1 is MNHEY and CDR2 SMNVEV (reference sequence). The CDR3 region is CASSSFSGALSTDTQYF. DNA of the CDR3: TGTGCCAGCAGTTCCTTCTCTGGGGCACTTAGCACAGATACGCAGTATTTT.

The chain combines TRBV20-1 with TRBJ2-4, with 8 bases aligning to TRBD1. The DNA end is more similar to TRBJ2-7, so the J call may be wrong. The CDR3 sequence is 12 residues long. Germline V gives CDR1 DFQATT, CDR2 SNEGSKA (reference sequence). In nucleotides, the CDR3 is TGCAGTGCTAGAGACGACAGGGGCGAGCAGTACTTC. Its protein product is CSARDDRGEQYF.

About this clonotype itself: One end of the junction fails to match germline, which may point to a read error. The chain combines TRBV3-1 with TRBJ1-5; no definite D call. The CDR3 is made up of 15 amino acids. Germline CDR1 and CDR2: LGHDT and YNNKEL (reference sequence). In DNA, the CDR3 is TGCGCCAGCAGCCTAAGTACCAGAGATAATCAGCCCCAGCATTTT. This sequence encodes CASSLSTRDNQPQHF.

A few counts support this clonotype. J is TRBJ1-2 and V is TRBV3-1; 12 nucleotides align to TRBD1. V shed 1 base, J shed 4 bases, and the junction held 7 bases outside the gene matches. CDR3 size: 17 residues. CDR1 is LGHDT, CDR2 YNNKEL, per germline (reference sequence). CDR3 in DNA: TGTGCCAGCAGCCAAGTAGGTGGGACAGGGGGCACCTATGGCTACACCTTC. Translation gives CASSQVGGTGGTYGYTF.